The following is a T cell receptor (beta chain) sequence with its context. Its antigen is unknown. This entry belongs to a study of shared clonotypes between healthy human individuals. General observations from the study: Generation probabilities were higher for clonotypes shared across all four sorted-subset donors than for unshared ones. The sharing of around 5% of naive CD4 clonotypes was seen across several donors. Generally, naive subsets came out with larger estimated richness than memory subsets.

Original methodology: ImmunoSEQ gave junction-only sequences without quality scores, so filtering differed. Repertoires were generated with immunoSEQ multiplex PCR, while TCRdb's copy carries only in-frame clones and drops some. V, J and clone size are taken as reported in that table, and D and trimming were inferred from the DNA itself. This table holds nearly 2 million clones, approximately 95% found once. Naivety among CD8 cells was defined by CD45RO negativity and positive CCR7 selection, thereby excluding terminally differentiated effector memory CD45RA+ cells. This CDR3 region has 16 residues. Germline CDR1 reads MNHEY; CDR2 reads SVGAGI. V lost 2 bases, J lost 0 bases, and 12 bases lay in between.

This TCR was sampled from a young man in good health. The rearrangement joins TRBV6-5 to TRBJ2-3; D possibly corresponds to TRBD1 (5 bases). The sample taken for sequencing was naive CD8+ T cells sorted from blood. CDR3 sequence (DNA): TGTGCCAGCAGTTACGACCCCCCAGGGAGCACAGATACGCAGTATTTT. Its translation: CASSYDPPGSTDTQYF.